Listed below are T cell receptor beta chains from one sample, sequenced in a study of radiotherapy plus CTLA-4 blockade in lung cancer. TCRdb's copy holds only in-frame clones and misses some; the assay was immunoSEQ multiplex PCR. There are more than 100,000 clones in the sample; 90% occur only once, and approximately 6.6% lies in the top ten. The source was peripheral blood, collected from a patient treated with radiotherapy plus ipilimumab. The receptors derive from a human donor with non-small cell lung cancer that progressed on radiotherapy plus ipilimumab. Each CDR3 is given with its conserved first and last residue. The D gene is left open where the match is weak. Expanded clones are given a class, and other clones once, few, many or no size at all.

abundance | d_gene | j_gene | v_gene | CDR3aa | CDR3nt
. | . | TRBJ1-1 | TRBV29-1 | CSVRTQAVTETFF | TGCAGCGTCCGGACTCAAGCAGTCACTGAAACTTTCTTT
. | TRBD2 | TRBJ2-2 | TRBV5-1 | CASSLLTSGRSNTGELFF | TGCGCCAGCAGCTTGTTAACTAGCGGGAGATCTAACACCGGGGAGCTGTTTTTT
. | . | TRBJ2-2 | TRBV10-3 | CAISEASATGELFF | TGTGCCATCAGTGAGGCCAGTGCCACCGGGGAGCTGTTTTTT
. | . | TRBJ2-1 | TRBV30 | CAWGVGNEQFF | TGTGCCTGGGGAGTCGGCAATGAGCAGTTCTTC
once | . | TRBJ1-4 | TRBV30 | CAWSVRATNEKLFF | TGTGCCTGGAGTGTACGGGCAACTAATGAAAAACTGTTTTTT
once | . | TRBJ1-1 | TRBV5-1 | CASSLTGAMRGTEAFF | TGCGCCAGCAGCTTGACAGGTGCGATGAGGGGCACTGAAGCTTTCTTT
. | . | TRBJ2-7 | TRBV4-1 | CASSQDKGPPRKGQYF | TGCGCCAGCAGCCAAGATAAGGGGCCACCCCGAAAGGGGCAGTACTTC
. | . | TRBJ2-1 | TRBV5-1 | CASSLVQNNEQFF | TGCGCCAGCAGCTTAGTTCAGAACAATGAGCAGTTCTTC
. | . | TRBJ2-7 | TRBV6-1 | CASRREATYEQYF | TGTGCCAGCAGGAGGGAGGCTACCTACGAGCAGTACTTC
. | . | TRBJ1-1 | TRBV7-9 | CASTYGGLNTEAFF | TGTGCCAGCACGTATGGCGGATTGAACACTGAAGCTTTCTTT
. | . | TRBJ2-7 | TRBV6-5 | CASSYSSSLNYEQYF | TGTGCCAGCAGTTACTCGTCTAGTTTAAACTACGAGCAGTACTTC
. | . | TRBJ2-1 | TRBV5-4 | CASMGREGGNEQFF | TGTGCCAGCATGGGTCGGGAAGGGGGCAATGAGCAGTTCTTC
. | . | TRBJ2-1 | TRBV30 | CAWRAFSYNEQFF | TGTGCCTGGAGGGCATTCTCCTACAATGAGCAGTTCTTC
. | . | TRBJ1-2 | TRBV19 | CASKVWGNYGYTF | TGTGCCAGTAAGGTATGGGGGAACTATGGCTACACCTTC
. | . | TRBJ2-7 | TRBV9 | CASSPDWNGNEQYF | TGTGCCAGCAGCCCGGACTGGAATGGGAACGAGCAGTACTTC
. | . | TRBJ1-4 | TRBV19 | CASSDRRGEKLFF | TGTGCCAGTTCGGACAGACGGGGTGAAAAACTGTTTTTT
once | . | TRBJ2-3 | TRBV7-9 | CASSLGEGPSTDTQYF | TGTGCCAGCAGCTTAGGTGAGGGCCCCAGCACAGATACGCAGTATTTT
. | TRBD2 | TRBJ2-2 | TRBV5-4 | CASSLLAGSGELFF | TGTGCCAGCAGCTTACTAGCGGGTAGCGGGGAGCTGTTTTTT